This T cell receptor beta chain emerged from a study of CD8 T cells in ankylosing spondylitis. Overall study results and limits: Before this, some motif variants had been reported in reactive arthritis synovial fluid and blood. Matched synovial fluid from ankylosing spondylitis patients was reported to be enriched for disease-linked clones. A CD8+ phenotype characterized the disease-linked clones, which were relatively rare in peripheral blood. Blood of patients with ankylosing spondylitis appeared to be characterized by a TCR beta motif of several highly homologous variants.

This clonotype was recorded many times. What it binds is not known. CDR1 MGHRA and CDR2 YSYEKL come from the germline V gene. V was clipped by 0 bases and J by 6 bases, with 15 bases between them. This CDR3 comprises 17 residues. Quantitative 5'-RACE with molecular barcodes was used to make the TCR beta libraries. TCRdb fed the 5' RACE reads into MiXCR, producing one record per CDR3 protein. The data contain a few hundred thousand distinct CDR3 sequences, approximately 17% of them singletons. V and J are TRBV4-1 and TRBJ1-6; D is unclear. This TCR was sampled from a male donor with ankylosing spondylitis. The sequencing input was blood, either unsorted or a sorted T cell fraction (not recorded which). The CDR3 protein is CASSQDGGGRGNSPLHF. The CDR3 DNA reads TGCGCCAGCAGCCAAGATGGTGGAGGGCGCGGTAATTCACCCCTCCACTTT.